Listed here is a single T cell receptor (beta chain). Its antigen is undetermined. This entry belongs to a study of T-cell memory formation after mild COVID-19. V lost 7 bases and J lost 1; bases outside the gene matches: 6. CDR3 length equals 13 residues. Germline CDR1 is SQVTM and CDR2 is ANQGSEA. TCRdb called the 5' RACE reads again in MiXCR, with one record for every CDR3 protein. Of about 270,000 distinct CDR3 sequences listed, roughly 15% were seen once; the top ten hold around 23%. Study-level findings and limits: The CD4+ clones that contracted clustered mainly within CM and EM, and the CD8+ clones concentrated in EMRA. The study detected some responding clones in pre-infection memory, suggesting cross-reactive memory joined. CD4+ bias marked clones expanding day 15 to 37, unlike balanced contracting clones. Proof of SARS-CoV-2 specificity was absent for the second-wave clones that crested on day 37.

This chain connects TRBV29-1 to TRBJ1-1; 7 positions match TRBD1. This clonotype originated in a man between 18 and 29 years old who had mild COVID-19 (a few samples of this study predate the infection). Cell type and time point are not known. The sequenced material came from PBMCs or a T cell subset sorted from them (not recorded which). The DNA for the CDR3 is TGCAGCGCTCCGGACAGGTCGAACACTGAAGCTTTCTTT. This sequence encodes CSAPDRSNTEAFF. The variable domain in full, completed from reference TRBV29-1 and TRBJ1-1, reads SAVISQKPSRDICQRGTSLTIQCQVDSQVTMMFWYRQQPGQSLTLIATANQGSEATYESGFVIDKFPISRPNLTFSTLTVSNMSPEDSSIYLCSAPDRSNTEAFFGQGTRLTVV.